This TCR beta chain was sequenced for a study of OX40 agonist ivuxolimab in advanced cancers. Looking at the study overall: Patients assigned to dose escalation were diagnosed with hepatocellular carcinoma, melanoma, renal cell or head and neck cancer. Study results and caveats: In the 0.1-3.0 mg/kg groups, partial responders showed among the lowest expansion.

V dropped 6 bases and J dropped 3 bases, with 12 bases sitting between them. The CDR3 is 14 amino acids. The germline gives CDR1 MDHEN, CDR2 SYDVKM. Assay: immunoSEQ multiplex PCR; the TCRdb copy retains only in-frame clones and omits some. This sample has 30,000 to 40,000 clones, with approximately 80% found just once. As for this clone: What it binds is unknown.

The sequenced sample was CD4+ or CD8+ T cells sorted from blood, obtained in a trial of the OX40 agonist ivuxolimab. The TCR comes from an adult with an advanced solid tumor such as melanoma, head and neck, liver or kidney cancer. The J gene is TRBJ1-5, the V gene TRBV28; the D gene is possibly TRBD1 (5 bases). The DNA of the CDR3 is TGTGCCAGCAGGTTAGGGACGGACAATCAGCCCCAGCATTTT. Its protein is CASRLGTDNQPQHF.